These 25 T cell receptor beta chains came from one sample sequenced in a study of OX40 agonist ivuxolimab in advanced cancers. TCRdb's copy holds only in-frame clones and misses some; the assay was immunoSEQ multiplex PCR. The repertoire consists of more than 70,000 clones, with approximately 89% occurring once and the leading ten covering around 10%. Sequenced here: CD4+ or CD8+ T cells sorted from blood, sampled in a trial of the OX40 agonist ivuxolimab. These TCRs come from an adult with an advanced solid tumor such as melanoma, head and neck, liver or kidney cancer.

This chain joins TRBV6-1 and TRBJ2-7; no reliable D call. The CDR3 totals 14 residues. CDR1 and CDR2 (germline): MNHNS, SASEGT. V gave up 2 bases and J gave up 2 bases, with 10 bases separating them. For the CDR3, the DNA is TGTGCCAGCAGTGAAATACCCAGTGCCTACGAGCAGTACTTC. Its translation: CASSEIPSAYEQYF.

In this sample, this clone turned up a few times. V usage is TRBV28 and J usage is TRBJ2-1, with 9 bases that match TRBD2. J lost 7 bases, V lost 0 bases, and 10 bases had no gene match. The CDR3 runs to 17 residues. Germline assignment: CDR1 MDHEN and CDR2 SYDVKM. CDR3 sequence reads: CASSLWGSSGNLNEQFF. For the CDR3, the DNA is TGTGCCAGCAGTTTATGGGGGTCTAGCGGGAACCTGAATGAGCAGTTCTTC.

The chain links TRBV19 to TRBJ2-2; a weak D match, TRBD2 (6 bases). The CDR3 has 16 residues. Germline-derived CDR1 and CDR2 are LNHDA and SQIVND (reference sequence). V was pared by 5 bases and J by 5 bases, with 18 bases between. As DNA, the CDR3 is TGTGCCAGTAGTTCCATTGATGGACTAAGGACCGGGGAGCTGTTTTTT. This encodes CASSSIDGLRTGELFF.

This chain links TRBV5-1 with TRBJ2-3, with TRBD2 identical over 10 bases. V dropped 2 bases and J dropped 6; count of bases not matched to a gene: 3. This CDR3 is 14 amino acids long. Germline CDR1 is SGHRS and CDR2 is YFSETQ. CDR3 sequence (DNA): TGCGCCAGCAGCTTAGCGGGGGGGCCCGATACGCAGTATTTT. Amino acids: CASSLAGGPDTQYF.

Here the CDR3 reads CSVFWVGDEQFF. The CDR3 DNA is TGCAGCGTTTTCTGGGTAGGGGATGAGCAGTTCTTC. The rearrangement uses TRBV29-1 and TRBJ2-1, with D possibly matching TRBD1 (5 bases). V was shortened by 5 bases and J by 8 bases, with 13 bases between the two germline ends. Germline-derived CDR1 and CDR2 are SQVTM and ANQGSEA. The CDR3 runs 12 residues.

This chain connects TRBV11-2 to TRBJ2-5; D perhaps matches TRBD2 (5 bases). V shed 6 bases and J shed 4 bases, with 21 bases lying between them. Germline V gene sequence: CDR1 SGHAT, CDR2 FQNNGV. The CDR3 has 16 residues. The CDR3: CASSRGVGGLGETQYF. Here the CDR3 DNA reads TGTGCCAGCAGTCGTGGGGTGGGCGGACTCGGAGAGACCCAGTACTTC.

The chain employs TRBV7-9 and TRBJ2-7; D gene ambiguous. Germline V gene lookup returns CDR1 SEHNR and CDR2 FQNEAQ (reference sequence). The CDR3 extends over 14 amino acids. With 5 bases removed from V and 0 bases from J, the gap between germline ends came to 11 bases. The CDR3 coding sequence is TGTGCCAGCAGCCCCCTCAGAAGCTCCTACGAGCAGTACTTC. Translating it yields CASSPLRSSYEQYF.

The chain has TRBV18 and TRBJ2-5, with D uncertain. V was shortened by 6 bases and J by 1 base, with 9 bases between the two germline ends. The CDR3 extends over 13 amino acids. Germline V gene lookup returns CDR1 KGHSH and CDR2 LQKENI. For the CDR3, the DNA is TGTGCCAGCTCCGACTGGATCCAAGAGACCCAGTACTTC. As protein: CASSDWIQETQYF.

The rearrangement joins TRBV27 to TRBJ2-5; possibly TRBD1 for D (6 bases). V lost 2 bases to trimming and J lost 1 base, with 8 bases between them. The CDR3 totals 14 residues. Per the germline V gene, CDR1 is MNHEY and CDR2 is SMNVEV (reference sequence). CDR3 in amino acids: CASSLTGSQETQYF. CDR3 coding DNA: TGTGCCAGCAGTTTAACAGGGTCCCAAGAGACCCAGTACTTC.

The rearrangement links TRBV9 to TRBJ2-7; D ambiguous. This CDR3 is built from 15 residues. Germline assignment: CDR1 SGDLS and CDR2 YYNGEE. Trimming stripped 0 bases from V and 2 bases from J, with 12 bases between. The CDR3 region has the DNA TGTGCCAGCAGCGTAGCCGGCTCTTTAACCTACGAGCAGTACTTC. This translates into CASSVAGSLTYEQYF.

CDR3 protein: CASSYQPDRQFF. CDR3 nucleotides: TGTGCCAGCAGCTACCAGCCGGATCGACAGTTCTTC. This chain joins TRBV7-6 and TRBJ2-1, with D uncertain. The CDR3 loop spans 12 amino acids. Trimming left V 4 bases short and J 13 bases short, with 14 bases between. Germline CDR1 reads SGHVS; CDR2 reads FNYEAQ.

The chain uses TRBV27 and TRBJ2-7; tentatively, D is TRBD1 or TRBD2 (5 bases each). Per germline, CDR1 MNHEY and CDR2 SMNVEV (reference sequence). This CDR3 spans 13 amino acids. The V gene lost 5 bases and the J gene lost 0 bases, with 8 bases spanning the gap. In nucleotides, the CDR3 is TGTGCCAGCAGTAGGGACGCCTCCTACGAGCAGTACTTC. Translated, it gives CASSRDASYEQYF.

This clone has only a few counts. The J gene is TRBJ1-1, the V gene TRBV7-3, with TRBD1 as a possible D gene (6 bases). This CDR3 region has 13 residues. In germline, CDR1 is SGHTA, CDR2 FQGTGA. V was pared by 5 bases and J by 2 bases, with 9 bases between. The CDR3 nucleotides read TGTGCCAGCAGCCCGGACAGCAACACTGAAGCTTTCTTT. Translating gives CASSPDSNTEAFF.

The chain combines TRBV27 with TRBJ1-2; D may be TRBD1 (5 bases). This CDR3 has 15 residues. V was shortened by 0 bases and J by 8 bases, with 16 bases between the two germline ends. CDR1 and CDR2 from the germline V gene are MNHEY and SMNVEV (reference sequence). CDR3 in DNA: TGTGCCAGCAGTTTATCGAGGGGAGGGGCGGACGGCTACACCTTC. Residues: CASSLSRGGADGYTF.

This chain joins TRBV2 and TRBJ1-3; D ambiguous. The V end lost 9 bases, the J end lost 0 bases, and 12 bases lay between the germline ends. From germline, CDR1 is SNHLY and CDR2 FYNNEI. There are 14 residues in the CDR3. The CDR3 loop is CASFPDGSGNTIYF. CDR3 bases: TGTGCCAGTTTTCCGGACGGCTCTGGAAACACCATATATTTT.

This clone showed up just once. DNA for the CDR3: TGTGCCAGCAGCGGAGGACAGGGATCTTCCTACGAGCAGTACTTC. It translates to CASSGGQGSSYEQYF. The V call is TRBV9, the J call TRBJ2-7; 8 nucleotides agree with TRBD1. Germline CDR1 reads SGDLS; CDR2 reads YYNGEE. The CDR3 is 15 residues long. The V gene end was trimmed by 3 bases and the J gene end by 1 base; junction bases not matched to a gene: 6.

The V and J genes are TRBV7-2 and TRBJ1-5, with D possibly being TRBD1 (6 bases). V was shortened by 1 base and J by 3 bases, with 16 bases between the two germline ends. This CDR3 contains 17 residues. In germline, CDR1 is SGHTA, CDR2 FQGNSA. The CDR3 spells CASSLGGGSPFNQPQHF. CDR3 coding DNA: TGTGCCAGCAGCTTAGGTGGGGGCTCCCCCTTCAATCAGCCCCAGCATTTT.

The rearrangement joins TRBV5-1 to TRBJ2-6; a possible D gene is TRBD1 (5 bases). This CDR3 spans 15 amino acids. The germline V and J ends were trimmed by 3 bases and 4 bases, with 11 bases remaining between them. Per the germline V gene, CDR1 is SGHRS and CDR2 is YFSETQ. In DNA form, the CDR3 reads TGCGCCAGCAGCTCCCAGGGTAACGGGGCCAACGTCCTGACTTTC. Amino acids: CASSSQGNGANVLTF.

The V call is TRBV6-5, the J call TRBJ2-7; 7 bases fit TRBD2. The length of the CDR3 is 15 residues. The V and J ends lost 1 base and 1 base, in that order; junction bases with no gene match: 4. Germline V lookup: CDR1 MNHEY, CDR2 SVGAGI. This CDR3 is CASSYLEGGSYEQYF. DNA of the CDR3: TGTGCCAGCAGTTACTTAGAGGGAGGGTCCTACGAGCAGTACTTC.

The V call is TRBV5-1, the J call TRBJ2-1; 8 bases line up with TRBD1. Germline CDR1 is SGHRS and CDR2 is YFSETQ. This CDR3 has 13 residues. Unmatched junction bases numbered 5, after V lost 4 bases and J lost 8 bases. CDR3 loop: CASSPDRGHEQFF. The CDR3 nucleotides are TGCGCCAGCAGCCCCGACAGGGGTCATGAGCAGTTCTTC.

The chain has TRBV6-5 and TRBJ2-1; the D gene could be TRBD1 or TRBD2 (6 bases each). The germline V gene encodes CDR1 MNHEY and CDR2 SVGAGI. The ends were cut back, 6 bases at V and 7 bases at J, with 13 bases in the middle. CDR3 size: 13 residues. The CDR3 nucleotides read TGTGCCAGCAGCTCCACAGGGAGGAATGAGCAGTTCTTC. Its translation is CASSSTGRNEQFF.

This clone was seen just once. The chain uses TRBV15 and TRBJ2-5, with 7 bases that match TRBD1. This CDR3 region has 14 residues. Germline V gene data show CDR1 as LNHNV and CDR2 as YYDKDF (reference sequence). Trimming took 9 bases from V and 5 from J; bases not matched to a gene: 12. CDR3 residues: CATARGSRRETQYF. DNA of the CDR3: TGTGCCACAGCCAGGGGGTCCCGGAGGGAGACCCAGTACTTC.

This clone was seen a handful of times. The gene calls are TRBV19 and TRBJ1-2; perhaps TRBD1 as D (6 bases). Trimming cost V 4 bases and J 2 bases, with 8 bases left between them. CDR3 length equals 13 residues. Germline CDR1 LNHDA, CDR2 SQIVND (reference sequence). The CDR3 loop reads CASSRTENYGYTF. DNA of the CDR3: TGTGCCAGTAGTAGGACAGAGAACTATGGCTACACCTTC.

This rearrangement joins TRBV14 to TRBJ2-1; D is uncertain. The V end was cut by 3 bases, the J end by 6 bases, with 15 bases between. The CDR3 loop spans 15 amino acids. Germline CDR1 SGHDN, CDR2 FVKESK. In nucleotides, the CDR3 is TGTGCCAGCAGCCAGAGATGGTCGGGCCGCAATGAGCAGTTCTTC. Protein sequence: CASSQRWSGRNEQFF.

This rearrangement joins TRBV7-9 to TRBJ2-1, with D perhaps matching TRBD2 (5 bases). V was shortened by 0 bases and J by 0 bases, with 6 bases between the two germline ends. There are 15 residues in the CDR3. Germline CDR1 reads SEHNR; CDR2 reads FQNEAQ (reference sequence). CDR3: CASSLAGSSYNEQFF. The CDR3 coding sequence is TGTGCCAGCAGCTTAGCGGGGAGCTCCTACAATGAGCAGTTCTTC.